This entry concerns a single T cell receptor (beta chain). What it binds is not known. The protocol was immunoSEQ multiplex PCR, while the TCRdb copy is restricted to in-frame clones and leaves out a portion. The sample yields roughly 180,000 clones, 87% seen once. The data belong to a study of Ad26.COV2.S vaccination and SARS-CoV-2 variants. Regarding the study as a whole: Recipients given vaccine exceeded placebo recipients in spike-specific TCR breadth. There was a possibility that the TCR breadth and depth analyses underestimated total T cell responses. Responses of spike-specific T cells (both CD8+ and CD4+) reportedly showed substantial breadth after vaccination. Non-spike TCR breadth did not differ much between vaccine and placebo recipients.

Deletions cut 3 bases from V and 7 bases from J, with 12 bases between. The CDR3 loop spans 13 amino acids. The specimen was peripheral blood, collected after recovery from COVID-19. The genes are TRBV12-3 or TRBV12-4 and TRBJ1-2; D unclear. This receptor was identified in a human donor who had recovered from COVID-19. CDR3 in DNA: TGTGCCAGCAGTTTTGGGTGGGAAGGTGGCTACACCTTC. It yields the protein CASSFGWEGGYTF.